A selection of T cell receptor beta chains follows, all from one sample in a study of shared clonotypes between healthy human individuals. This table comes from immunoSEQ multiplex PCR, and its TCRdb copy is limited to in-frame clones, with some not included. The sample shows just over 2,000,000 clones, 90% to 95% of them seen only once. Sequencing was performed on naive CD4+ T cells sorted from blood. The receptors were sampled from a man younger than 35 in good health. Each CDR3 is given with its conserved first and last residue. A D gene is named only where the DNA matches it firmly. Clone size appears in some rows only: once, few, many, or a class for an expanded clone.

CDR3 DNA | CDR3 protein | clone size | D gene | J gene | V gene
TGTGCCAGCAGTCCAACATCGAGCCGACAGCCCCAGCATTTT | CASSPTSSRQPQHF | once | - | TRBJ1-5 | TRBV27
TGTGCCAGCTCAGAGCAGGGCCGCGCCTCCTACGAGCAGTACTTC | CASSEQGRASYEQYF | - | - | TRBJ2-7 | TRBV18
TGTGCCAGCTCGCATGGAAACGGGAATGAGCAGTTCTTC | CASSHGNGNEQFF | - | - | TRBJ2-1 | TRBV18
TGTGCCAGCAGTCGCCCCGACACGACGGATAACACTGAAGCTTTCTTT | CASSRPDTTDNTEAFF | - | - | TRBJ1-1 | TRBV28
TGTGCCAGCAGTTCTAGCGCAGAGACCCAGTACTTC | CASSSSAETQYF | - | - | TRBJ2-5 | TRBV6-6
TGTGCCAGCAGCTTGGATCGTCAGATGAACACTGAAGCTTTCTTT | CASSLDRQMNTEAFF | - | - | TRBJ1-1 | TRBV5-4
TGTGCCAGCACCCCGGGACTGTTATACGAGCAGTACTTC | CASTPGLLYEQYF | - | - | TRBJ2-7 | TRBV5-5
TGTGCCAGCAGCGTAGGCGCCAGGGGGGAAGAGACCCAGTACTTC | CASSVGARGEETQYF | - | - | TRBJ2-5 | TRBV9
TGTGCCAGCAGACCGACAGTGGTTGGCGAGCAGTACTTC | CASRPTVVGEQYF | - | - | TRBJ2-7 | TRBV6-5
TGTGCCAGCAGCTCCGACAATGAGCAGTTCTTC | CASSSDNEQFF | - | - | TRBJ2-1 | TRBV5-4
TGTGCCAGTTCGGTAGCGGGAGTCCAAGAGACCCAGTACTTC | CASSVAGVQETQYF | - | TRBD2 | TRBJ2-5 | TRBV27
TGTGCCAGCAGCTTAGAATGGGACAGGGACTACGAGCAGTACTTC | CASSLEWDRDYEQYF | - | TRBD1 | TRBJ2-7 | TRBV11-2
TGTGCCAGCAGCTTGGCCCGGGAGGGCTACGAGCAGTACTTC | CASSLAREGYEQYF | - | TRBD2 | TRBJ2-7 | TRBV5-4
TGTGCCTGGAGTGTACAGGGTTCCCCATTAATGGAGCAGTTCTTC | CAWSVQGSPLMEQFF | - | - | TRBJ2-1 | TRBV30
TGTGCCGCTCTTGAAGCCTTGGGGACCGGGGAGCTGTTTTTT | CAALEALGTGELFF | once | - | TRBJ2-2 | TRBV28
TGCGCCGGATCGACAGCTAACTATGGCTACACCTTC | CAGSTANYGYTF | - | - | TRBJ1-2 | TRBV10-2
TGTGCCAGCAGTCTAGAACGGGGCACAGATACGCAGTATTTT | CASSLERGTDTQYF | - | - | TRBJ2-3 | TRBV28
TGTGCCAGCAGCTCTAATGAGCAGTTCTTC | CASSSNEQFF | - | - | TRBJ2-1 | TRBV11-2
TGTGCCAGGGGCCGTTTGGAGGCCACTGAAGCTTTCTTT | CARGRLEATEAFF | - | - | TRBJ1-1 | TRBV2
TGCGCCAGCAGCCCGGAGGGGACAGCTCCCTACGAGCAGTACTTC | CASSPEGTAPYEQYF | - | - | TRBJ2-7 | TRBV5-1
TGTGCCAGCAGTGACTCGGGGGGGAATTCACCCCTCCACTTT | CASSDSGGNSPLHF | - | - | TRBJ1-6 | TRBV6-4
TGTGCCATCAGTGAAACAGGGAACTATGGCTACACCTTC | CAISETGNYGYTF | - | - | TRBJ1-2 | TRBV10-3
TGCGCCAGCAGCCAAGAGTATTCTGGAAACACCATATATTTT | CASSQEYSGNTIYF | - | - | TRBJ1-3 | TRBV4-3
TGTGCCAGCAGCTGGTGGGGACAGATGAACACTGAAGCTTTCTTT | CASSWWGQMNTEAFF | - | TRBD1 | TRBJ1-1 | TRBV7-9
TGTGCCAGCAGCCCGACTCGTTCCTACAATGAGCAGTTCTTC | CASSPTRSYNEQFF | - | - | TRBJ2-1 | TRBV7-9
TGTGCCAGCAGCTTAGCGCGCCAAGGGGGTAATTCACCCCTCCACTTT | CASSLARQGGNSPLHF | once | - | TRBJ1-6 | TRBV7-2
TGTGCCAGCTCACCAGCAGATACCTTCGGGGGCTACACCTTC | CASSPADTFGGYTF | - | - | TRBJ1-2 | TRBV18
TGTGCCTGGAACCCACAGTCAAACTATGGCTACACCTTC | CAWNPQSNYGYTF | - | - | TRBJ1-2 | TRBV30
TGTGCCAGCCGGTGGGAAGGGTTTGGCTACACCTTC | CASRWEGFGYTF | - | - | TRBJ1-2 | TRBV2
TGTGCCAGCAGTCTCGCTTTTAGCAATCAGCCCCAGCATTTT | CASSLAFSNQPQHF | - | - | TRBJ1-5 | TRBV6-5
TGTGCCTGGAGTCGGGGGGGGCCCTACGAGCAGTACTTC | CAWSRGGPYEQYF | - | TRBD2 | TRBJ2-7 | TRBV30
TGTGCCAGCAGTGAATTGATGAGCAGTCAGCCCCAGCATTTT | CASSELMSSQPQHF | - | - | TRBJ1-5 | TRBV25-1
TGTGCCAGCAGCTTGGGACCGGGACAGACAAATTCACCCCTCCACTTT | CASSLGPGQTNSPLHF | - | TRBD1 | TRBJ1-6 | TRBV5-4
TGTGCCAGCAGTGAAGTGGAGCGCATTCAGTACTTC | CASSEVERIQYF | - | - | TRBJ2-4 | TRBV2
TGCGCCAGCCAAATCGGCCTAGCGGGGGGCGAGCAGTACTTC | CASQIGLAGGEQYF | few | TRBD2 | TRBJ2-7 | TRBV10-2
TGCGCCAGCAGCCAACCAGACGGGACAGAAGAGACCCAGTACTTC | CASSQPDGTEETQYF | - | TRBD1 | TRBJ2-5 | TRBV4-1
TGTGCCAGCAGTGATAAGGGGGATACGCAGTATTTT | CASSDKGDTQYF | - | - | TRBJ2-3 | TRBV6-4
TGTGCCAGCAGACTAGCGGGAAACACCGGGGAGCTGTTTTTT | CASRLAGNTGELFF | - | TRBD2 | TRBJ2-2 | TRBV27
TGTGCCTGCCGAAGGCTAGGGGCTGAAGCTTTCTTT | CACRRLGAEAFF | - | - | TRBJ1-1 | TRBV30
TGTGCCAGCAAAAAGGGGGCGGAAAAACTCAACCAGCCCCAGCATTTT | CASKKGAEKLNQPQHF | - | TRBD1 | TRBJ1-5 | TRBV6-6
TGTGCCAGTAGTATAGGGGTTCAAGAGACCCAGTACTTC | CASSIGVQETQYF | - | - | TRBJ2-5 | TRBV19
TGTGCCAGCAGTGAATCTCAGCCCCAGCATTTT | CASSESQPQHF | - | - | TRBJ1-5 | TRBV2
TGTGCCACTTACACGGGGACCTCTGGAAACACCATATATTTT | CATYTGTSGNTIYF | - | - | TRBJ1-3 | TRBV5-4
TGTGCCAGCACCAAACCAGGCTGGAATGAGCAGTTCTTC | CASTKPGWNEQFF | - | - | TRBJ2-1 | TRBV6-1